Sequencing of this TCR beta chain was carried out in a study of identical twins. Study-wide findings and caveats: Clonotypes of the beta chain that were abundant in cord blood carried fewer insertions (memory repertoires showed none).

MiXCR was run by TCRdb on the 5' RACE reads, yielding one entry per CDR3 protein. This sample yields about 200,000 distinct CDR3 sequences, of which approximately 16% are seen a single time; 35% to 45% belongs to the top ten. To note about this clonotype: The antigen remains unidentified.

The ends lost 5 bases at V and 3 bases at J; junction bases unmatched: 10. Looked up from germline, CDR1 is SEHNR and CDR2 is FQNEAQ (reference sequence). The CDR3 is 16 residues long. The sample also formed part of further work on T cells expressing NK-cell markers. That study adds: It was from sorted CD3+CD56+NKG2C+, CD3+CD56+NKG2C- and CD3+CD56-NKG2C+ T cells that TCR beta repertoires came. These same clonotypes (in a handful of donors) also led the CD3+CD56-NKG2C+ fraction.

V and J are TRBV7-9 and TRBJ1-2, with 9 bases aligning to TRBD1. This clonotype originated in a woman aged 18 to 35 in good health. The sequenced sample was CD8+ T cells sorted from blood. CDR3 sequence (DNA): TGTGCCAGCAGCATCCTAACAGGGGGCGCCGACTATGGCTACACCTTC. Its translation: CASSILTGGADYGYTF. Based on the CDR3 plus reference TRBV7-9 and TRBJ1-2, the full variable domain is DTGVSQNPRHKITKRGQNVTFRCDPISEHNRLYWYRQTLGQGPEFLTYFQNEAQLEKSRLLSDRFSAERPKGSFSTLEIQRTEQGDSAMYLCASSILTGGADYGYTFGSGTRLTVV.